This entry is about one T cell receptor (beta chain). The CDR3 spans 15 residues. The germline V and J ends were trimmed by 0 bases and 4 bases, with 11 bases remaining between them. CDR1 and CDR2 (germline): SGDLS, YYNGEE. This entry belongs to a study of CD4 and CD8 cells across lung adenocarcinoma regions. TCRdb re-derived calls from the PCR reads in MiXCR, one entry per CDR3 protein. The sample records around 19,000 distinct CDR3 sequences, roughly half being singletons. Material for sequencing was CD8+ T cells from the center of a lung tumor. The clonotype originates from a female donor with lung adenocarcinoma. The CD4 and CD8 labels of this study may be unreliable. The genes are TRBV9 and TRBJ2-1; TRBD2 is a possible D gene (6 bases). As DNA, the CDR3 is TGTGCCAGCAGCGTAGGCGGGGCGGGTTACAATGAGCAGTTCTTC. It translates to CASSVGGAGYNEQFF.